These 3 T cell receptor beta chains came from one sample sequenced in a study of shared clonotypes between healthy human individuals. The repertoire was sequenced with immunoSEQ multiplex PCR; TCRdb's copy has only in-frame clones and lacks some. Among 2,500,000 or so clones listed, roughly 92% were seen once. Sequencing was carried out using naive CD4+ T cells sorted from blood. Subset described: CD45RA+ positively selected. These receptors originate from a man between 18 and 29 years old in good health.

The chain combines TRBV18 with TRBJ2-2; 7 nucleotides line up with TRBD1. This CDR3 has 18 residues. The V gene's germline CDR1 is KGHSH and CDR2 LQKENI. Trimming at V came to 1 base and at J to 1 base, leaving 9 bases not matched to a gene. The CDR3 spells CASSPLNRQGENTGELFF. The CDR3, as DNA: TGTGCCAGCTCACCACTCAACAGACAGGGCGAGAACACCGGGGAGCTGTTTTTT.

The chain links TRBV2 to TRBJ2-2, with D tentatively TRBD1 (5 bases). Trimming cost V 1 base and J 5 bases, with 8 bases left between them. Germline V gene sequence: CDR1 SNHLY, CDR2 FYNNEI. This CDR3 comprises 14 residues. CDR3: CASSEVSGTGELFF. The CDR3 DNA reads TGTGCCAGCAGTGAAGTTTCAGGGACCGGGGAGCTGTTTTTT.

V usage is TRBV6-1 and J usage is TRBJ1-2; 10 bases fit TRBD1. J gave up 7 bases and V 2 bases, and 10 bases lay outside the gene matches. This CDR3 contains 16 residues. Germline CDR1 and CDR2: MNHNS and SASEGT. CDR3 DNA sequence: TGTGCCAGCAGTGAACCCCAAGACAGGGGGCATCGTGGCTACACCTTC. It codes for CASSEPQDRGHRGYTF.